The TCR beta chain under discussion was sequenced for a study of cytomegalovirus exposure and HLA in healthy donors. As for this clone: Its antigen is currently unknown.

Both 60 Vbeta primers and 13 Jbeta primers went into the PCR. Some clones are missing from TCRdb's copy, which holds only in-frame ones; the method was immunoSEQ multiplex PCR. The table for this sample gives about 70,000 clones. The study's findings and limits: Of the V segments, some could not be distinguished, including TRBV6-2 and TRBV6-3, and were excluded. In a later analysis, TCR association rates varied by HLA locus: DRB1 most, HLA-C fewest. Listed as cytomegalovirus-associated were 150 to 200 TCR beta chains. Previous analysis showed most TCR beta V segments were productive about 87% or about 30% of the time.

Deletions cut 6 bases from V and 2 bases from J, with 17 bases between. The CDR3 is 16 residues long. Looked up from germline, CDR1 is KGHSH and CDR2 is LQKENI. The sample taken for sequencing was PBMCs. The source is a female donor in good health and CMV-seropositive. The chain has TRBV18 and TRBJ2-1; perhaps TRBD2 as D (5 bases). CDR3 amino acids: CASSYGNRRPYNEQFF. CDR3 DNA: TGTGCCAGCTCCTACGGGAACAGACGTCCCTACAATGAGCAGTTCTTC.